This note documents a single T cell receptor beta chain sequence. The data were taken from a study of T-cell reconstitution after alpha-beta-depleted transplantation in children. The authors prepared the TCRbeta library with unique molecular identifiers. TCRdb analysed the PCR reads with MiXCR anew, one entry per CDR3 protein. This sample yields some 310,000 distinct CDR3 sequences, of which approximately 23% are seen a single time; 9.5% to 12% belongs to the top ten. The germline V and J ends were trimmed by 6 bases and 5 bases, with 14 bases remaining between them. Germline CDR1 is MNHNS and CDR2 is SASEGT. The CDR3 loop spans 14 amino acids.

Sample: PBMCs, mostly from graft donor cells, taken 180 days after TCRalphabeta/CD19-depleted stem cell transplant. The TCR comes from a male patient younger than 18 who had a stem cell transplant for acute lymphoblastic leukemia, so the T cells may come from the graft donor. This sequence joins TRBV6-1 and TRBJ1-5; D is unclear. The CDR3 region has the DNA TGTGCCAGCAGCCGATCTGAAGTTCATCAGCCCCAGCATTTT. Translated, it gives CASSRSEVHQPQHF.